Presented here are 9 T cell receptor beta chains from one specimen sequenced in a study of cytomegalovirus exposure and HLA in healthy donors. The PCR was carried out with 60 Vbeta primers and 13 Jbeta primers. Data came from immunoSEQ multiplex PCR; TCRdb stores just in-frame clones and leaves some out. The sample lists 130,000 or so clones, approximately 80% occurring once. The sequencing sample was made of PBMCs. These receptors all come from a woman in her thirties or forties in good health and CMV-seronegative.

The chain combines TRBV2 with TRBJ2-7; D may be TRBD1 (6 bases). The V and J ends lost 7 bases and 1 base respectively, with 11 bases between them. The germline gives CDR1 SNHLY, CDR2 FYNNEI. This CDR3 comprises 13 residues. The CDR3 nucleotides are TGTGCCAGCATCATGGACAGTTCCTACGAGCAGTACTTC. Translated, it gives CASIMDSSYEQYF.

This CDR3 reads CASSLDLAGARGREQFF. The CDR3 DNA follows: TGTGCCAGCAGCTTGGATCTAGCGGGAGCAAGGGGACGCGAGCAGTTCTTC. The chain is built from TRBV5-6 and TRBJ2-1, with 10 bases matching TRBD2. Germline lookup yields CDR1 SGHDT and CDR2 YYEEEE. This CDR3 region has 17 residues. The junction had 13 bases not matched to a gene; V was cut back by 0 bases and J by 10 bases.

The chain has TRBV28 and TRBJ1-4, with D hard to call. Per the germline V gene, CDR1 is MDHEN and CDR2 is SYDVKM. This CDR3 contains 15 residues. Between the trimmed V and J ends, which lost 7 bases and 0 bases, there was a span of 12 bases. CDR3 nucleotide sequence: TGTGCCAGCACGGGAACTCCCACAACTAATGAAAAACTGTTTTTT. Amino acid sequence: CASTGTPTTNEKLFF.

This clone was seen only once. The V and J genes are TRBV18 and TRBJ1-1, with 9 bases aligning to TRBD1. Trimming cost V 3 bases and J 1 base; bases outside gene matches: 3. This CDR3 comprises 15 residues. In germline, CDR1 is KGHSH, CDR2 LQKENI. CDR3 loop: CASSPGQGPNTEAFF. CDR3 bases: TGTGCCAGCTCACCGGGACAGGGCCCGAACACTGAAGCTTTCTTT.

The chain combines TRBV27 with TRBJ1-2, with 11 bases aligning to TRBD1. CDR1 is MNHEY and CDR2 is SMNVEV in the germline V gene (reference sequence). There are 16 residues in the CDR3. The V segment lost 3 bases and the J segment 4 bases; nucleotides outside the gene matches: 7. In DNA form, the CDR3 reads TGTGCCAGCAGTTTGGCGGACAGGGGGCTCGGCTATGGCTACACCTTC. Protein product: CASSLADRGLGYGYTF.

The gene calls are TRBV5-1 and TRBJ2-1; TRBD1 agrees at 9 bases. Germline V CDR1 and CDR2: SGHRS, YFSETQ. Trimming took 0 bases from V and 8 from J; bases not matched to a gene: 6. CDR3 length: 15 amino acids. In DNA form, the CDR3 reads TGCGCCAGCAGCTTGGTACAGGGGGCGACCGATGAGCAGTTCTTC. Protein product: CASSLVQGATDEQFF.

The rearrangement links TRBV7-3 to TRBJ1-1; TRBD1 matches at 7 bases. The CDR3 has 13 residues. Germline V lookup: CDR1 SGHTA, CDR2 FQGTGA. The J segment lost 3 bases and the V segment lost 4 bases, leaving 2 bases of the junction unmatched. The CDR3 DNA reads TGTGCCAGCAGCTCTGACAGGGACACTGAAGCTTTCTTT. Residues: CASSSDRDTEAFF. Full variable domain (rest looked up from reference TRBV7-3 and TRBJ1-1): GAGVSQTPSNKVTEKGKYVELRCDPISGHTALYWYRQSLGQGPEFLIYFQGTGAADDSGLPNDRFFAVRPEGSVSTLKIQRTERGDSAVYLCASSSDRDTEAFFGQGTRLTVV.

The chain links TRBV7-2 to TRBJ2-5, with 10 bases identical to TRBD1. The germline V gene has CDR1 SGHTA and CDR2 FQGNSA. This CDR3 contains 16 residues. After removal of 4 bases from V and 5 bases from J, the junction contained 10 bases not matched to a gene. CDR3 residues: CASSSQLTGGVETQYF. The CDR3, as DNA: TGTGCCAGCAGCTCCCAACTGACAGGGGGCGTGGAGACCCAGTACTTC.

There are a few counts of this clone. The chain carries TRBV6-1 and TRBJ1-3; possibly TRBD1 for D (5 bases). The CDR3 runs 15 residues. V lost 6 bases and J lost 4, with 16 bases in between. Per the germline V gene, CDR1 is MNHNS and CDR2 is SASEGT. DNA for the CDR3: TGTGCCAGCAGGCCGCGTCAGGGTGAGGGAAACACCATATATTTT. Its protein product is CASRPRQGEGNTIYF.